These 10 T cell receptor beta chains were sequenced from one sample in a study of shared clonotypes between healthy human individuals. Libraries were prepared by immunoSEQ multiplex PCR; TCRdb keeps only in-frame clonotypes and omits some of them. The sample records 2 million to 2.5 million clones, about 92% being singletons. Sequencing was carried out using naive CD4+ T cells from PBMCs. Subset in this sample: CD45RA+ positively selected. The receptor set was obtained from a man between 18 and 29 years old in good health. Some clones in this sample may be carry-over from other donors' samples.

This rearrangement joins TRBV12-5 to TRBJ2-7; TRBD2 matches at 7 bases. Per germline, CDR1 LGHNT and CDR2 FRNRAP. The CDR3 is 13 amino acids. V shed 3 bases and J 3 bases; nucleotides not matched to a gene: 2. The CDR3 sequence: CASGLAGSYEQYF. The CDR3, as DNA: TGTGCTAGTGGTTTAGCGGGAAGCTACGAGCAGTACTTC.

CDR3 protein: CASSSDRVGEQFF. Written as DNA, the CDR3 is TGTGCCAGCAGCTCGGACAGGGTAGGAGAGCAGTTCTTC. This sequence joins TRBV5-6 and TRBJ2-1, with 8 bases lining up with TRBD1. This CDR3 is 13 amino acids long. The germline V gene encodes CDR1 SGHDT and CDR2 YYEEEE. The ends lost 3 bases at V and 10 bases at J; junction bases unmatched: 6.

The rearrangement uses TRBV7-8 and TRBJ1-2; perhaps TRBD1 as D (5 bases). Trimming took 0 bases from V and 2 from J, leaving 13 bases between them. The CDR3 sequence is 16 residues long. In germline, CDR1 is SGHVS, CDR2 FQNEAQ. CDR3 residues: CASSLATGRLNYGYTF. The CDR3 coding sequence is TGTGCCAGCAGCTTAGCCACGGGACGCCTAAACTATGGCTACACCTTC.

The V call is TRBV6-5, the J call TRBJ2-1, with a tentative D call TRBD2 (7 bases). In germline, CDR1 is MNHEY, CDR2 SVGAGI. Trimming left V 7 bases short and J 7 bases short, with 20 bases between. The CDR3 has 15 amino acids. CDR3 loop: CASNVLGGGKNEQFF. The CDR3 DNA follows: TGTGCCAGCAACGTCCTAGGGGGGGGTAAAAATGAGCAGTTCTTC.

The rearrangement links TRBV12-5 to TRBJ2-2, with 12 bases matching TRBD1. CDR1 and CDR2 (germline): LGHNT, FRNRAP. There are 20 residues in the CDR3. J lost 0 bases, V lost 0 bases, and 8 bases had no gene match. DNA for the CDR3: TGTGCTAGTGGTTTGGTGCCCGGGACAGGGGGCCCATCGAACACCGGGGAGCTGTTTTTT. Its protein is CASGLVPGTGGPSNTGELFF.

This clone was detected only once. DNA for the CDR3: TGTGCCAGCAGTAAAACAGGGAATCAGGTCAATGAGCAGTTCTTC. It translates to CASSKTGNQVNEQFF. This sequence joins TRBV2 and TRBJ2-1, with a tentative D call TRBD1 (6 bases). This CDR3 is built from 15 residues. Germline CDR1 reads SNHLY; CDR2 reads FYNNEI. The V and J ends lost 5 bases and 6 bases respectively, with 17 bases between them.

This clone was counted only a few times. The V call is TRBV19, the J call TRBJ1-1; no definite D call. V was cut by 5 bases and J by 3 bases, with 10 bases left in between. The germline gives CDR1 LNHDA, CDR2 SQIVND (reference sequence). The CDR3 has 13 amino acids. The CDR3 region has the DNA TGTGCCAGTAGTTCCTGGACCTACACTGAAGCTTTCTTT. Translation: CASSSWTYTEAFF. Combining the CDR3 with reference TRBV19 and TRBJ1-1 gives the whole variable domain DGGITQSPKYLFRKEGQNVTLSCEQNLNHDAMYWYRQDPGQGLRLIYYSQIVNDFQKGDIAEGYSVSREKKESFPLTVTSAQKNPTAFYLCASSSWTYTEAFFGQGTRLTVV.

The chain combines TRBV5-8 with TRBJ1-5, with TRBD1 matching over 10 bases. The CDR3 totals 17 residues. The V gene's germline CDR1 is SGHTS and CDR2 YDEGEE. V gave up 3 bases and J gave up 2 bases; unmatched junction bases: 8. The CDR3 sequence: CASSSRDRGFGNQPQHF. As DNA, the CDR3 is TGTGCCAGCAGCTCCCGGGACAGGGGTTTTGGCAATCAGCCCCAGCATTTT.

The chain joins TRBV10-3 to TRBJ1-1; tentative D call: TRBD1 (6 bases). V lost 8 bases to trimming and J lost 5 bases, with 15 bases between them. Germline CDR1 ENHRY, CDR2 SYGVKD. This CDR3 is 13 amino acids long. In DNA, the CDR3 is TGTGCCATCCAGGGGTCTGGTAGTACTGAAGCTTTCTTT. Its protein is CAIQGSGSTEAFF.

V is TRBV5-1 and J is TRBJ2-7; weak D call: TRBD2 (6 bases). V lost 4 bases and J 3 bases, leaving 11 bases between the germline ends. CDR1 and CDR2 from the germline V gene are SGHRS and YFSETQ. The CDR3 contains 13 residues. The CDR3 reads CASSTTSNYEQYF. CDR3 coding DNA: TGCGCCAGCAGCACGACTAGTAACTACGAGCAGTACTTC.